This T cell receptor (beta chain) was profiled in a study of shared clonotypes between healthy human individuals. Study-level background: Samples came from a couple of female and a few male donors aged 18 to 49.

Deletions cut 1 base from V and 6 bases from J, with 13 bases between. CDR3 length: 14 residues. CDR1 and CDR2 (germline): SEHNR, FQNEAQ (reference sequence). It was approximately 280 ng DNA, roughly 28,000 T cell genomes, that went into each replicate PCR of unsorted PBMC. TCRdb keeps only in-frame clones here, not all; method: immunoSEQ multiplex PCR. Here the sample spans about 460,000 clones, 77% being singletons. The healthy adult donors were HIV-negative and reported no recent acute infections or vaccinations. For this clone: Its antigen is still unknown.

Study-level results: Sampling covered nothing but blood. Tissue TCR repertoires likely differ from those found in blood.

This clonotype was obtained from a woman in her thirties or forties in good health. Some clones in this sample may be carry-over from other donors' samples. Material for sequencing was PBMCs. This sequence joins TRBV7-9 and TRBJ2-7; D might be TRBD1 (6 bases). Here the CDR3 DNA reads TGTGCCAGCAGCTTAGAAGGGACAAGGGCCGAGCAGTACTTC. It specifies CASSLEGTRAEQYF.